This is a list of T cell receptor beta chains from one sample in a study of shared clonotypes between healthy human individuals. Sequencing used immunoSEQ multiplex PCR; TCRdb keeps in-frame clones, though not all of them. The repertoire has about 2 million clones, roughly 94% of them found once; the top ten carry more than 0.95%. Sequenced input: naive CD8+ T cells sorted from blood. These receptors were collected from a man aged 18 to 29 in good health. Each CDR3 is given with its conserved first and last residue. The D gene is left open where the match is weak. Some rows mark clone size as missing; the rest say once, few, many or name a class of expanded clone.

D,V,J,size,CDR3,DNA
.,TRBV6-5,TRBJ2-7,.,CASSYSGNYEQYF,TGTGCCAGCAGTTACTCAGGGAACTACGAGCAGTACTTC
TRBD1,TRBV6-1,TRBJ1-2,once,CASSEVGPFTGGHGYTF,TGTGCCAGCAGTGAAGTGGGCCCCTTCACAGGGGGCCATGGCTACACCTTC
TRBD2,TRBV4-1,TRBJ2-7,once,CASSLSGSTYEQYF,TGCGCCAGCAGCCTTAGCGGGAGTACCTACGAGCAGTACTTC
TRBD2,TRBV7-8,TRBJ2-5,.,CASRGPGTRETQYF,TGTGCCAGTCGGGGTCCCGGGACTAGAGAGACCCAGTACTTC
TRBD2,TRBV9,TRBJ2-5,.,CASSAELAGAQETQYF,TGTGCCAGCAGCGCCGAACTAGCGGGGGCACAAGAGACCCAGTACTTC
.,TRBV29-1,TRBJ2-7,.,CSVLLMGNSRYEQYF,TGCAGCGTTCTTCTTATGGGGAACTCCAGGTACGAGCAGTACTTC
.,TRBV5-6,TRBJ1-2,.,CASSFLPIPGYTF,TGTGCCAGCAGCTTTTTGCCGATTCCGGGCTACACCTTC
TRBD1,TRBV14,TRBJ2-7,.,CASSQSGQTYEQYF,TGTGCCAGCAGCCAATCGGGACAGACCTACGAGCAGTACTTC
.,TRBV21-1,TRBJ2-7,.,CASSPVGDRRNYEQYF,TGTGCCAGCAGCCCCGTAGGGGACAGGAGAAACTACGAGCAGTACTTC
TRBD1,TRBV9,TRBJ1-1,.,CASSYLGQAFEEAFF,TGTGCCAGCAGCTACCTAGGACAGGCCTTTGAAGAAGCTTTCTTT
TRBD1,TRBV27,TRBJ2-7,.,CASSVGQGTYEQYF,TGTGCCAGCAGTGTGGGACAGGGAACCTACGAGCAGTACTTC
TRBD2,TRBV4-2,TRBJ2-5,.,CASSQEPLAEGETQYF,TGTGCCAGCAGCCAAGAGCCACTAGCGGAGGGAGAGACCCAGTACTTC
TRBD2,TRBV7-8,TRBJ2-7,.,CASGLLGGIVHEQYF,TGTGCCAGCGGACTCTTGGGGGGGATTGTCCACGAGCAGTACTTC
.,TRBV7-9,TRBJ2-1,.,CASSLTDEQFF,TGTGCCAGCAGCTTAACCGATGAGCAGTTCTTC
.,TRBV7-8,TRBJ2-7,.,CASSLGGASYEQYF,TGTGCCAGCAGCTTAGGGGGGGCGTCCTACGAGCAGTACTTC